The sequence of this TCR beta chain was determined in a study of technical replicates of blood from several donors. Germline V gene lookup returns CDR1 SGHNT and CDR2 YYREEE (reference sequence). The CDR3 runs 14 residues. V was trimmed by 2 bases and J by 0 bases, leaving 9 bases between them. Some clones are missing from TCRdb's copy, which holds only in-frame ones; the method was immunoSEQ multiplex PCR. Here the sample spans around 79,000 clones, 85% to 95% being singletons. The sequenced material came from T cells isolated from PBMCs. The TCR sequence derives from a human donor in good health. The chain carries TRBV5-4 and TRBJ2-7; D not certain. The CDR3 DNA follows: TGTGCCAGCAGCTTTAGTAGGAGCTCCTACGAGCAGTACTTC. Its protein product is CASSFSRSSYEQYF.